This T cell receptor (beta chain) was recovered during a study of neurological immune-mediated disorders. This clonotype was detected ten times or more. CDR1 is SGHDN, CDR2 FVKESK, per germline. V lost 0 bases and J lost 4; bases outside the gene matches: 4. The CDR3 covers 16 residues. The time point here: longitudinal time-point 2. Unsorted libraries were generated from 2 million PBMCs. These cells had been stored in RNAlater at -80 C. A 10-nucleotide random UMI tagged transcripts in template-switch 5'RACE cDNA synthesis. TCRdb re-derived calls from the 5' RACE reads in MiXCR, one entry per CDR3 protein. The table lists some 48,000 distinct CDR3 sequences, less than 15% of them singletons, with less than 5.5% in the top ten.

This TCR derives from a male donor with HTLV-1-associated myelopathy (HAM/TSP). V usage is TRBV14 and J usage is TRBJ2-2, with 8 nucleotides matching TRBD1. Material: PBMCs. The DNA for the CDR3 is TGTGCCAGCAGCCAAGATCTGACAGGGGTCACCGGGGAGCTGTTTTTT. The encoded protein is CASSQDLTGVTGELFF.